The text below deals with one T cell receptor (beta chain). Antigen unknown. The data were taken from a study of T cell responses to AZD1222 COVID-19 vaccine. The data were produced by immunoSEQ multiplex PCR, yet TCRdb's version contains in-frame clones alone and is incomplete. The table has 150,000 or so clones, roughly 90% seen once; the top ten hold about 5%. Study observations and caveats: Among the donors, most were white British and more were female, and clonal diversity was possibly underestimated. Spike-wide coverage was observed for vaccine-associated CD4 TCRs, with dominant responses at 160-218 and 743-854.

The sample consisted of peripheral blood, taken on day 0 of MenACWY control vaccination. This clonotype was sampled from an adult in good health.

CDR3 DNA sequence: TGCGCCAGCAGCTTGGAAGTGGGACGGGGGGATGGCTACACCTTC. Amino acid sequence: CASSLEVGRGDGYTF. The chain uses TRBV5-1 and TRBJ1-2; weak D call: TRBD1 (5 bases). This CDR3 has 15 residues. With 0 bases removed from V and 6 bases from J, the gap between germline ends came to 15 bases. Germline V CDR1 and CDR2: SGHRS, YFSETQ.